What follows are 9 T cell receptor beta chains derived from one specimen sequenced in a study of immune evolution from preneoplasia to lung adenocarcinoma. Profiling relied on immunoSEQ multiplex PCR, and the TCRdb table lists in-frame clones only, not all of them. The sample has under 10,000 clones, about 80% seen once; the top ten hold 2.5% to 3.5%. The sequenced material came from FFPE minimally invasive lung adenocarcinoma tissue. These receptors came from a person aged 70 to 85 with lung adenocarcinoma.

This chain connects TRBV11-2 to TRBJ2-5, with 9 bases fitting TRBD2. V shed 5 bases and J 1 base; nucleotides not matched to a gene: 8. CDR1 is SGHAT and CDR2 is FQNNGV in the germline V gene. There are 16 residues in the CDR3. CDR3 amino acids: CASSPDLAGIQETQYF. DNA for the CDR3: TGTGCCAGCAGCCCGGATCTAGCGGGGATCCAAGAGACCCAGTACTTC.

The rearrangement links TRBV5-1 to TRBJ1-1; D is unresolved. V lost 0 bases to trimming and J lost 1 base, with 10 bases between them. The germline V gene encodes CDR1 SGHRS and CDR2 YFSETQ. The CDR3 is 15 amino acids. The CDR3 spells CASSLAGNTNTEAFF. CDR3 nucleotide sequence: TGCGCCAGCAGCTTGGCCGGGAATACGAACACTGAAGCTTTCTTT.

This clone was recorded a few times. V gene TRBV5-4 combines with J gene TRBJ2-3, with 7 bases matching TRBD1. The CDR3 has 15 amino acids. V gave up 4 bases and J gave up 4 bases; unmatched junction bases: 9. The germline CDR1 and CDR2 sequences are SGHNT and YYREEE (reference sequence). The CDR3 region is CASSPRDRAADTQYF. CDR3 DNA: TGTGCCAGCAGCCCCCGGGACAGAGCAGCAGATACGCAGTATTTT. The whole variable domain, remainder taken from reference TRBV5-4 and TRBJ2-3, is ETGVTQSPTHLIKTRGQQVTLRCSSQSGHNTVSWYQQALGQGPQFIFQYYREEENGRGNFPPRFSGLQFPNYSSELNVNALELDDSALYLCASSPRDRAADTQYFGPGTRLTVL.

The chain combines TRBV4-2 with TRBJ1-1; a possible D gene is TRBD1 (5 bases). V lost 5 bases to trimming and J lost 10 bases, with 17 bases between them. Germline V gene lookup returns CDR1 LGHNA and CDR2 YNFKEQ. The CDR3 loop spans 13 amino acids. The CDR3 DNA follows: TGTGCCAGCAGCATGGGACCGCCCCGGAGAGCTTTCTTT. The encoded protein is CASSMGPPRRAFF.

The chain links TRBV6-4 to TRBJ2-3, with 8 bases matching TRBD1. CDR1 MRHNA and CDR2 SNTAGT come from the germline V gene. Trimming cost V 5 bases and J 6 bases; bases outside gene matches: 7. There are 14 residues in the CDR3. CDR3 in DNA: TGTGCCAGCAGTAAAGTAGGGACAGGCGATACGCAGTATTTT. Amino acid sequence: CASSKVGTGDTQYF.

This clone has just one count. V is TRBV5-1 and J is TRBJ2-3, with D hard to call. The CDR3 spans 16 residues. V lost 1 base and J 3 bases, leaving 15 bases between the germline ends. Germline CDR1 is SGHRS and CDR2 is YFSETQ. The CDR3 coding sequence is TGCGCCAGCAGCTTGACAGTGGGCGTATCGACAGATACGCAGTATTTT. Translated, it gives CASSLTVGVSTDTQYF.

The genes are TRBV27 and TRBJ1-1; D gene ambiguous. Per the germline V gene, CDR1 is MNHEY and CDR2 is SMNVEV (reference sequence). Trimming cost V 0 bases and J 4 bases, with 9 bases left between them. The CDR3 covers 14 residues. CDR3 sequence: CASSLSKSATEAFF. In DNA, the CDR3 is TGTGCCAGCAGTTTATCGAAGTCAGCCACTGAAGCTTTCTTT.

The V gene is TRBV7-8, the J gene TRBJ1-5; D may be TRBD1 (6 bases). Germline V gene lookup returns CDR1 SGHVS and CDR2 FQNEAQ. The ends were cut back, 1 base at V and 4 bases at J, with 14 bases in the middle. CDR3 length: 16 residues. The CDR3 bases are TGTGCCAGCAGCTTAGAGGAGAACAGGGTGAATCAGCCCCAGCATTTT. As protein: CASSLEENRVNQPQHF.

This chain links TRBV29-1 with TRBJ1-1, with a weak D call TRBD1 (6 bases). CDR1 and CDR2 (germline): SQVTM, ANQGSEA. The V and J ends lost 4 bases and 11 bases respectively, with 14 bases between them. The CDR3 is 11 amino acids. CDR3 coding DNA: TGCAGCGTTGGGTACAGGGAGGATGCTTTCTTT. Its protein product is CSVGYREDAFF.